The T cell receptor (beta chain) under discussion was sequenced for a study of human T cells and chemical hapten exposure. Background on the study: Readings were taken at 6 days from patch tests that had applied 0.01% DPC to the upper back. The cohort included alopecia areata under or over 50% scalp, totalis and universalis.

Described time point: patch test 3, about 24 weeks after DPC sensitization. Treatment defined: therapeutic diphenylcyclopropenone sensitization with weekly scalp DPC. Patch tests were applied only after blood draws. Unique molecular identifiers were linked by the library to individual cDNA molecules. TCRdb processed the RACE reads anew with MiXCR; each CDR3 protein has one entry. This table has about 190,000 distinct CDR3 sequences, approximately 24% appearing once. Trimming cost V 5 bases and J 4 bases; bases outside gene matches: 5. CDR3 length: 15 amino acids. Germline CDR1 SEHNR, CDR2 FQNEAQ (reference sequence).

The sequence derives from a woman aged 35 to 49 with alopecia areata. Some clones in this sample may be carry-over from other donors' samples. The chain has TRBV7-9 and TRBJ2-2, with 9 nucleotides matching TRBD1. The sequences come from whole blood, collected in connection with sensitization to the hapten diphenylcyclopropenone (DPC). CDR3 nucleotide sequence: TGTGCCAGCAGCCCCCGGACAGGGGCCACCGGGGAGCTGTTTTTT. This encodes CASSPRTGATGELFF.